This TCR beta chain was observed in a study of blood T cell repertoires in COVID-19. Study background: Whether acute or convalescent, the COVID-19 samples came from the United States, Italy and Spain. Sources were T cells, B-cell-depleted T cells, or PBMCs; the material itself was cDNA or gDNA.

How the authors handled the data: Counts of nucleated cells, estimated from reference gene primer amplification, were obtained. Assay used: immunoSEQ multiplex PCR; TCRdb lists only in-frame clones, some missing. That table is the source of V, J and clone size, and D and trimming were worked out from the DNA. The sample shows more than 12,000 clones, 87% of them seen only once. The CDR3 is 17 residues long. V lost 6 bases to trimming and J lost 0 bases; unmatched junction nucleotides: 11. CDR1 is SEHNR and CDR2 is FQNEAQ in the germline V gene (reference sequence). The J gene is TRBJ2-1, the V gene TRBV7-9, with 7 bases aligning to TRBD2. The sample comprised peripheral blood. This clonotype was obtained from a human donor in a cohort sampled during active COVID-19. CDR3 sequence (DNA): TGTGCCAGCAGTACTACAAGCGGGGCCCTCTCCTACAATGAGCAGTTCTTC. Its protein product is CASSTTSGALSYNEQFF.